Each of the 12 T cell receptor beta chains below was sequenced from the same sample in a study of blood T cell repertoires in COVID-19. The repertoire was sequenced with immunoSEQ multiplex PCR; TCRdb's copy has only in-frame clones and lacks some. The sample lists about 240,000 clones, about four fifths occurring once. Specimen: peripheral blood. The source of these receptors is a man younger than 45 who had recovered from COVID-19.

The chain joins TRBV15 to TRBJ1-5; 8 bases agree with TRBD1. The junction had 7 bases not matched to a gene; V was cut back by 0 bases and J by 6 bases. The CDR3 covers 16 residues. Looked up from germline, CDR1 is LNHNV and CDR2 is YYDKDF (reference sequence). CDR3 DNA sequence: TGTGCCACCAGCAGAGAAGACAGGGGTGGAATTCAGCCCCAGCATTTT. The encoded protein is CATSREDRGGIQPQHF.

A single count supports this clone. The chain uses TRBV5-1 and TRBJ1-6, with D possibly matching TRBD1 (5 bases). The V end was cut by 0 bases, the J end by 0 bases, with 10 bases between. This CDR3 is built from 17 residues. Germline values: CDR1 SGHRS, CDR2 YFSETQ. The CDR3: CASSLGGGSSYNSPLHF. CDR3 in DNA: TGCGCCAGCAGCTTGGGGGGCGGGAGCTCCTATAATTCACCCCTCCACTTT.

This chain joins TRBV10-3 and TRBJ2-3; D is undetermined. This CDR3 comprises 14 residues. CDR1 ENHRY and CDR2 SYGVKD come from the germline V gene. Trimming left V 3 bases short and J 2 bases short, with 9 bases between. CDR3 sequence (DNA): TGTGCCATCAGTGACCGCGGAGCCACAGATACGCAGTATTTT. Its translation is CAISDRGATDTQYF.

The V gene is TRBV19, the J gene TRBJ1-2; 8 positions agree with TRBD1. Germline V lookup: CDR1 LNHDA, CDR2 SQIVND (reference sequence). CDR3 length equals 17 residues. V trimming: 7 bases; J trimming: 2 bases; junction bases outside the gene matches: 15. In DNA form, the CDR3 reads TGTGCCAGTACTTGGACAGGGAGTTCATATTCGAACTATGGCTACACCTTC. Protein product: CASTWTGSSYSNYGYTF.

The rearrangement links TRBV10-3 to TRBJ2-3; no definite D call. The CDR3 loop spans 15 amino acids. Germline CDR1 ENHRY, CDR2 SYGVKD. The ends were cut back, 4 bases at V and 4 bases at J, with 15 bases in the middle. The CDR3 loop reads CAISGRAPPPDTQYF. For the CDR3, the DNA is TGTGCCATCAGTGGAAGAGCTCCACCCCCAGATACGCAGTATTTT.

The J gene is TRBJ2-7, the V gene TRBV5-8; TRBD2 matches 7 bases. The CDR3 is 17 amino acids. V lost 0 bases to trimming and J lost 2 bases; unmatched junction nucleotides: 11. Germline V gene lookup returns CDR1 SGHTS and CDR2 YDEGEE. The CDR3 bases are TGTGCCAGCAGCTTGGTCGCTAGCGGCAAAGGGGCCTACGAGCAGTACGTC. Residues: CASSLVASGKGAYEQYV.

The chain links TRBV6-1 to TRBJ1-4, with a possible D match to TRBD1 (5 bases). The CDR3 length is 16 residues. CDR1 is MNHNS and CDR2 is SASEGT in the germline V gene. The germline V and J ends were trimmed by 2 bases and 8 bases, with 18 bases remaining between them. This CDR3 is CASSESGVGYNEKLFF. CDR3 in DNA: TGTGCCAGCAGTGAATCGGGGGTAGGATACAACGAAAAACTGTTTTTT.

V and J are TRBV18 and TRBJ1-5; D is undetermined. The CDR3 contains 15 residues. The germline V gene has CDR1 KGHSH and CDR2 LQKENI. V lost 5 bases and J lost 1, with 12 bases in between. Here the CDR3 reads CASSFLTGSNQPQHF. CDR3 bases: TGTGCCAGCTCATTTTTAACGGGGAGCAATCAGCCCCAGCATTTT.

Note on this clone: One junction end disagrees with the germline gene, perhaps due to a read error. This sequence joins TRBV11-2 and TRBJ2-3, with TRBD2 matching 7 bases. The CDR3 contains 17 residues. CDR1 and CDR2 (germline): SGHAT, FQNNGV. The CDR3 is CASTLGGGAYSTDTQYF. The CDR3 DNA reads TGTGCCAGCACCTTAGGCGGGGGAGCCTATAGCACAGATACGCAGTATTTT.

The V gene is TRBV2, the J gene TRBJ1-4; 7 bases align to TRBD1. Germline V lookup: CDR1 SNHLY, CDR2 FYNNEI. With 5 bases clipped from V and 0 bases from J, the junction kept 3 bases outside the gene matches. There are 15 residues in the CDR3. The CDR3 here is CASSLTGATNEKLFF. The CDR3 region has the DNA TGTGCCAGCAGTCTCACAGGGGCAACTAATGAAAAACTGTTTTTT. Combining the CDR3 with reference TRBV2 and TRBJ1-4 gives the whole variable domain EPEVTQTPSHQVTQMGQEVILRCVPISNHLYFYWYRQILGQKVEFLVSFYNNEISEKSEIFDDQFSVERPDGSNFTLKIRSTKLEDSAMYFCASSLTGATNEKLFFGSGTQLSVL.

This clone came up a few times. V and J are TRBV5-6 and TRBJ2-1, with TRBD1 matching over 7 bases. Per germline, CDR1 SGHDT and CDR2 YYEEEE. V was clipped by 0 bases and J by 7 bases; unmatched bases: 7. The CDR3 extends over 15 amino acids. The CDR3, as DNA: TGTGCCAGCAGCTTGGCCGGGACAGAGACTAATGAGCAGTTCTTC. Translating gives CASSLAGTETNEQFF.

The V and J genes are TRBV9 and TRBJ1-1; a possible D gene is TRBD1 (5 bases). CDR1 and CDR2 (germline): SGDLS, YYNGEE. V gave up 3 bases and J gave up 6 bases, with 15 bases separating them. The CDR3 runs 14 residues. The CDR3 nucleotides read TGTGCCAGCAGCGAGGGGCCCTTAGTCTCTGAAGCTTTCTTT. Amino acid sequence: CASSEGPLVSEAFF.